This T cell receptor beta chain emerged from a study of blood T cell repertoires in COVID-19. Study as a whole: The United States, Italy and Spain supplied acute and convalescent COVID-19 samples. T cells, B-cell-depleted T cells, or PBMCs supplied cDNA or gDNA.

Assignments of participants to cohorts depended upon their own reported clinical history. Recovered participants had two consecutive negative NP/OP PCR tests, healthcare professional clearance, or symptom resolution. CDR3 length: 14 amino acids. Per germline, CDR1 GTSNPN and CDR2 SVGIG (reference sequence). Trimming removed 3 bases at V and 1 base at J, with 12 bases between. The method was immunoSEQ multiplex PCR; TCRdb's version includes in-frame clones alone and lacks a portion of them. The data show almost 400,000 clones, with approximately 89% seen just once and 1.5% to 2% held by the top ten. This sequence was found in a woman in her 30s who had recovered from COVID-19. Sample: PBMCs or T cells enriched from blood (not recorded which). The chain uses TRBV30 and TRBJ1-2; D perhaps matches TRBD1 (5 bases). The CDR3 nucleotides are TGTGCCTGGAGCGATGACAGCCTTAACTATGGCTACACCTTC. Its protein product is CAWSDDSLNYGYTF.